This TCR beta chain is from a study of T cells of healthy individuals. A single record per CDR3 protein comes from TCRdb applying MiXCR to the 5' RACE reads. Among 40,000 to 65,000 distinct CDR3 sequences, roughly 14% were seen once, and the ten largest hold 15% to 20%. Germline CDR1 is DFQATT and CDR2 is SNEGSKA (reference sequence). V lost 3 bases, J lost 5 bases, and 25 bases stayed unmatched. The CDR3 loop spans 20 amino acids. This clonotype has just a few counts. The sequence was obtained from a human donor in good health. The rearrangement links TRBV20-1 to TRBJ2-5; the match to TRBD1 covers 9 bases. DNA of the CDR3: TGCAGTGCTAGGGCCTTGGGACAGGGTAGCCTAAACTCGGGGCAGGAGACCCAGTACTTC. Its protein is CSARALGQGSLNSGQETQYF.